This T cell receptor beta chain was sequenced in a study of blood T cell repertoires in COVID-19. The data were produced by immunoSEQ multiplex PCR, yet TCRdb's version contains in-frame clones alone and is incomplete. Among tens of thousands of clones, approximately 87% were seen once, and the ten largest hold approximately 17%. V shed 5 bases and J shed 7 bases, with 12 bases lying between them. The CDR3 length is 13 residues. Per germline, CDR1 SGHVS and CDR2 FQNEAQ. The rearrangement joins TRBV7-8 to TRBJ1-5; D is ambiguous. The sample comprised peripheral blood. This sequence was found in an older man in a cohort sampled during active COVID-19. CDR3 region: CASSREDWQPQHF. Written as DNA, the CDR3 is TGTGCCAGCAGCCGGGAGGATTGGCAGCCCCAGCATTTT. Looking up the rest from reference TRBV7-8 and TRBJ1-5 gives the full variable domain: GAGVSQSPRYKVAKRGQDVALRCDPISGHVSLFWYQQALGQGPEFLTYFQNEAQLDKSGLPSDRFFAERPEGSVSTLKIQRTQQEDSAVYLCASSREDWQPQHFGDGTRLSIL.